These 21 T cell receptor beta chains were sequenced from one sample in a study of blood T cell repertoires in COVID-19. Using immunoSEQ multiplex PCR, the repertoire was profiled, and TCRdb retains in-frame clones only, with some absent. The table has 200,000 to 300,000 clones, more than 85% seen once. Sequenced input: PBMCs or T cells enriched from blood (not recorded which). Every receptor here comes from a man aged 40-50 years who had recovered from COVID-19.

The chain uses TRBV18 and TRBJ2-5, with TRBD2 matching over 8 bases. The CDR3 sequence is 16 residues long. Trimming took 2 bases from V and 4 from J; bases not matched to a gene: 9. Germline V gene sequence: CDR1 KGHSH, CDR2 LQKENI. In DNA form, the CDR3 reads TGTGCCAGCTCACCAAGAAGCGGGAGTGGGGTAGAGACCCAGTACTTC. This translates into CASSPRSGSGVETQYF.

V is TRBV2 and J is TRBJ1-5; 7 positions match TRBD1. This CDR3 contains 16 residues. Germline V gene data show CDR1 as SNHLY and CDR2 as FYNNEI. V dropped 7 bases and J dropped 0; count of bases not matched to a gene: 9. DNA of the CDR3: TGTGCCAGCACTCAAAGGGGACAGAGTAGCAATCAGCCCCAGCATTTT. Its protein product is CASTQRGQSSNQPQHF.

The chain recombines TRBV7-2 with TRBJ1-1, with D unclear. This CDR3 is built from 15 residues. Trimming removed 5 bases from V and 5 bases from J, with 18 bases in between. The V gene's germline CDR1 is SGHTA and CDR2 FQGNSA. Here the CDR3 reads CASSPSQTRGTEAFF. CDR3 DNA sequence: TGTGCCAGCAGCCCGTCCCAAACGCGGGGTACTGAAGCTTTCTTT.

V usage is TRBV27 and J usage is TRBJ2-5; 13 bases are shared with TRBD2. Germline trimming cut 3 bases from V and 4 bases from J; bases unmatched to any gene: 5. The CDR3 spans 16 residues. The germline V gene encodes CDR1 MNHEY and CDR2 SMNVEV (reference sequence). The CDR3 loop reads CASSFTGTSGAETQYF. The CDR3 DNA is TGTGCCAGCAGTTTCACCGGGACTAGCGGGGCAGAGACCCAGTACTTC.

This clone is a singleton in its sample. CDR3 nucleotides: TGTGCAAGCTCCTCCGGCGGGAAACGTAATGAAAAACTGTTTTTT. Translating gives CASSSGGKRNEKLFF. This chain links TRBV19 with TRBJ1-4; D unresolved. This CDR3 has 15 residues. From germline, CDR1 is LNHDA and CDR2 SQIVND (reference sequence).

The chain combines TRBV5-1 with TRBJ1-6; 8 bases fit TRBD1. The CDR3 is 17 amino acids. The trim removed 4 bases at V and 0 bases at J, leaving 6 bases unmatched. CDR1 is SGHRS and CDR2 is YFSETQ in the germline V gene. The CDR3 region has the DNA TGCGCCAGCAGCCTACAGGGGGGGAGCTCCTATAATTCACCCCTCCACTTT. As protein: CASSLQGGSSYNSPLHF.

The chain links TRBV27 to TRBJ1-2, with 7 nucleotides matching TRBD1. The V segment lost 5 bases and the J segment 2 bases; nucleotides outside the gene matches: 11. Looked up from germline, CDR1 is MNHEY and CDR2 is SMNVEV (reference sequence). The CDR3 extends over 16 amino acids. Here the CDR3 DNA reads TGTGCCAGCAGTCCCTCGGACAGGCACGGGAACTATGGCTACACCTTC. Protein product: CASSPSDRHGNYGYTF.

There are a few counts of this clone. J is TRBJ1-2 and V is TRBV5-8; D is unresolved. Germline lookup yields CDR1 SGHTS and CDR2 YDEGEE. The V gene lost 4 bases and the J gene lost 4 bases, with 8 bases spanning the gap. The CDR3 is 12 residues long. CDR3 coding DNA: TGTGCCAGCAGCCCCGGCGGCTATGGCTACACCTTC. Its protein product is CASSPGGYGYTF.

V gene TRBV4-1 combines with J gene TRBJ2-7; 7 bases match TRBD2. The CDR3 loop spans 16 amino acids. Germline V CDR1 and CDR2: MGHRA, YSYEKL. The trim removed 3 bases at V and 0 bases at J, leaving 8 bases unmatched. The chain's CDR3 is CASSHPRAGDSYEQYF. In DNA, the CDR3 is TGCGCCAGCAGCCACCCCCGGGCGGGGGACTCCTACGAGCAGTACTTC.

The chain carries TRBV5-1 and TRBJ1-1, with TRBD1 identical over 7 bases. Germline assignment: CDR1 SGHRS and CDR2 YFSETQ. This CDR3 spans 12 amino acids. V shed 0 bases and J 7 bases; nucleotides not matched to a gene: 0. The CDR3 is CASSLGTGEAFF. For the CDR3, the DNA is TGCGCCAGCAGCTTGGGGACAGGTGAAGCTTTCTTT.

The V and J genes are TRBV7-2 and TRBJ2-3, with 7 bases fitting TRBD1. The CDR3 is 16 residues long. The ends lost 1 base at V and 6 bases at J; junction bases unmatched: 10. CDR1 SGHTA and CDR2 FQGNSA come from the germline V gene. The CDR3 bases are TGTGCCAGCAGCTTAGTTGGGGCAGGGGGTTGGGATACGCAGTATTTT. It is translated as CASSLVGAGGWDTQYF.

This rearrangement joins TRBV7-6 to TRBJ2-2, with D tentatively TRBD1 (6 bases). This CDR3 is built from 15 residues. V shed 5 bases and J shed 0 bases, with 10 bases lying between them. Germline values: CDR1 SGHVS, CDR2 FNYEAQ. CDR3 loop: CASSRGQTNTGELFF. The CDR3 DNA reads TGTGCCAGCAGCCGCGGACAGACGAACACCGGGGAGCTGTTTTTT.

The chain combines TRBV6-2 or TRBV6-3 with TRBJ2-3; 7 nucleotides agree with TRBD2. The CDR3 covers 15 residues. The V gene's germline CDR1 is MNHEY and CDR2 SVGEGT. Unmatched junction bases numbered 7, after V lost 5 bases and J lost 2 bases. The CDR3 reads CASSRLAPATDTQYF. CDR3 bases: TGTGCCAGCAGTAGACTAGCCCCGGCCACAGATACGCAGTATTTT.

This clone was detected ten times or more. The chain employs TRBV9 and TRBJ2-1; D unclear. Per germline, CDR1 SGDLS and CDR2 YYNGEE. The V end was cut by 1 base, the J end by 5 bases, with 10 bases between. The CDR3 contains 14 residues. CDR3 DNA: TGTGCCAGCAGCGTACGTTACGAGAACAATGAGCAGTTCTTC. It codes for CASSVRYENNEQFF.

This chain links TRBV4-2 with TRBJ2-1; 7 nucleotides line up with TRBD1. The CDR3 totals 15 residues. Germline-derived CDR1 and CDR2 are LGHNA and YNFKEQ. The V and J ends lost 1 base and 2 bases, in that order; junction bases with no gene match: 2. CDR3 DNA: TGTGCCAGCAGCCAAGGGGACAGCACCTACAATGAGCAGTTCTTC. This sequence encodes CASSQGDSTYNEQFF.

This clone was picked up one time. The chain is built from TRBV4-2 and TRBJ2-1; 10 positions agree with TRBD2. CDR3 length: 17 residues. V shed 0 bases and J 6 bases; nucleotides not matched to a gene: 8. Germline lookup yields CDR1 LGHNA and CDR2 YNFKEQ. The CDR3 coding sequence is TGTGCCAGCAGCCAAGATCGGAGCGGGGGGGCGTTCAATGAGCAGTTCTTC. Translating it yields CASSQDRSGGAFNEQFF.

The J gene is TRBJ1-3, the V gene TRBV27, with TRBD1 matching over 7 bases. The CDR3 contains 15 residues. Germline V gives CDR1 MNHEY, CDR2 SMNVEV (reference sequence). Trimming removed 5 bases from V and 4 bases from J; junction bases left unmatched: 8. The CDR3 loop is CASSTDGQVGNTIYF. For the CDR3, the DNA is TGTGCCAGCAGTACCGACGGACAGGTCGGAAACACCATATATTTT.

This rearrangement joins TRBV19 to TRBJ1-1; possible D gene TRBD1, 5 bases. Germline lookup yields CDR1 LNHDA and CDR2 SQIVND (reference sequence). There are 15 residues in the CDR3. V lost 1 base, J lost 1 base, and 10 bases lay in between. The CDR3 DNA reads TGTGCCAGTAGTATAGGGGGCAGTTCGAACACTGAAGCTTTCTTT. Translating it yields CASSIGGSSNTEAFF.

The chain couples TRBV13 to TRBJ2-3; the D gene is possibly TRBD2 (5 bases). Trimming took off 1 base at V and 5 bases at J, with 10 bases between the two ends. CDR3 size: 14 residues. Germline CDR1 reads PRHDT; CDR2 reads FYEKMQ (reference sequence). The DNA for the CDR3 is TGTGCCAGCAGCTTAGTGTTCGAGGGAGATACGCAGTATTTT. Its protein is CASSLVFEGDTQYF.

CDR3 DNA: TGTGCCACCAAACAGGTCTTCTTGGGAAAACTGTTTTTT. This gives the protein CATKQVFLGKLFF. V and J are TRBV6-5 and TRBJ1-4; the D gene is possibly TRBD1 (5 bases). Trimming removed 10 bases from V and 10 bases from J, with 19 bases in between. The CDR3 runs to 13 residues. CDR1 MNHEY and CDR2 SVGAGI come from the germline V gene.

The chain is built from TRBV4-1 and TRBJ2-2; perhaps TRBD1 as D (6 bases). The ends were cut back, 0 bases at V and 3 bases at J, with 17 bases in the middle. The germline CDR1 and CDR2 sequences are MGHRA and YSYEKL. The CDR3 has 18 residues. CDR3 amino acids: CASSQDEGRGFDTGELFF. CDR3 nucleotides: TGCGCCAGCAGCCAAGACGAAGGCAGGGGATTTGACACCGGGGAGCTGTTTTTT.